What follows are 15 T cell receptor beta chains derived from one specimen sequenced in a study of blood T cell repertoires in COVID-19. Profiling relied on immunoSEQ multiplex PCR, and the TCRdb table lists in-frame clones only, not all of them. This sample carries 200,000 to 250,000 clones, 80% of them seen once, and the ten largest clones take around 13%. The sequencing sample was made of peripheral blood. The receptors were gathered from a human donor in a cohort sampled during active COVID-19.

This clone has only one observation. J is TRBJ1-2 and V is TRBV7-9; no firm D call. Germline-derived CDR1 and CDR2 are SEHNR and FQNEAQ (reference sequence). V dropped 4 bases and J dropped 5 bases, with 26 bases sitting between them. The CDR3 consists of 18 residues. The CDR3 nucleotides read TGTGCCAGCAGCTCGCAAGCACAGTCCCCGGGCGGGTCATATGGCTACACCTTC. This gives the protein CASSSQAQSPGGSYGYTF.

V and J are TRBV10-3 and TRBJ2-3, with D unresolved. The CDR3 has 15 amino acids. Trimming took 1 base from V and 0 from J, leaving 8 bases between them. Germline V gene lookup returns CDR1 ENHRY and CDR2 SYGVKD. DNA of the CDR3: TGTGCCATCAGTGAGTTCAAAGCTAGCACAGATACGCAGTATTTT. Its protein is CAISEFKASTDTQYF.

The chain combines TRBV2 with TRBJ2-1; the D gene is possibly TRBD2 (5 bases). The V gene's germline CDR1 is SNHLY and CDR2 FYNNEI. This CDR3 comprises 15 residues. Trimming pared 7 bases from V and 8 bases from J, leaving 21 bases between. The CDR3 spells CASILEGESEDEQFF. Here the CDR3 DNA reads TGTGCCAGCATCCTTGAGGGAGAATCGGAGGATGAGCAGTTCTTC.

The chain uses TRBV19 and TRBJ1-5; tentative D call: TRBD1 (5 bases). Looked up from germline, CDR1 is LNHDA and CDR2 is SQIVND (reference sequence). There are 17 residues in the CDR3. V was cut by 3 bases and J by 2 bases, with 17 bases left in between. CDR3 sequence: CASSMIGGRLGNQPQHF. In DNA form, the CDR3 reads TGTGCCAGTAGTATGATCGGGGGTAGGCTTGGCAATCAGCCCCAGCATTTT.

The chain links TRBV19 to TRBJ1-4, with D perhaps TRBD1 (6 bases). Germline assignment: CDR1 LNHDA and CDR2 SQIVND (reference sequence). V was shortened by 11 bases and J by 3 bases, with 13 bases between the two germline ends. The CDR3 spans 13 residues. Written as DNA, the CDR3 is TGTGCCTCTAATACAGGGCCTAATGAAAAACTGTTTTTT. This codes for CASNTGPNEKLFF.

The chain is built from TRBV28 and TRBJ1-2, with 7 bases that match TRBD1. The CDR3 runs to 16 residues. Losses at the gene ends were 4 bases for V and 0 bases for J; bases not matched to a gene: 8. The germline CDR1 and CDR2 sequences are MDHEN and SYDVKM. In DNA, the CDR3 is TGTGCCAGCAGTTCCACCGGGACAGTTACTAACTATGGCTACACCTTC. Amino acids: CASSSTGTVTNYGYTF.

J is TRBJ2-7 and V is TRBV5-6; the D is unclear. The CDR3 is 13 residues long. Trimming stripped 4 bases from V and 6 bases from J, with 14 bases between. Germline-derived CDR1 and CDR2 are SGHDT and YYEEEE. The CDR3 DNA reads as TGTGCCAGCAGCCGAGGAGCCACTGGCGAGCAGTACTTC. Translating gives CASSRGATGEQYF.

This CDR3 reads CASTPGGNEQFF. CDR3 in DNA: TGTGCCAGTACCCCAGGGGGGAACGAGCAGTTCTTC. The chain employs TRBV19 and TRBJ2-1; the D gene is possibly TRBD1 (7 bases). In germline, CDR1 is LNHDA, CDR2 SQIVND (reference sequence). The CDR3 is made up of 12 amino acids. The V gene lost 7 bases and the J gene lost 10 bases, with 14 bases spanning the gap. Supplemented by reference TRBV19 and TRBJ2-1, the full variable domain reads DGGITQSPKYLFRKEGQNVTLSCEQNLNHDAMYWYRQDPGQGLRLIYYSQIVNDFQKGDIAEGYSVSREKKESFPLTVTSAQKNPTAFYLCASTPGGNEQFFGPGTRLTVL.

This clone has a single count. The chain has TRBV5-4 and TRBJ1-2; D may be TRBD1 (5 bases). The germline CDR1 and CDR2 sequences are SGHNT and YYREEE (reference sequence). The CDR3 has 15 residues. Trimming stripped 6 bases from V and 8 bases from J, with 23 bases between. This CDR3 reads CASTHRENGGRGYTF. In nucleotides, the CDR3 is TGTGCCAGCACCCACAGAGAAAACGGGGGAAGGGGCTACACCTTC.

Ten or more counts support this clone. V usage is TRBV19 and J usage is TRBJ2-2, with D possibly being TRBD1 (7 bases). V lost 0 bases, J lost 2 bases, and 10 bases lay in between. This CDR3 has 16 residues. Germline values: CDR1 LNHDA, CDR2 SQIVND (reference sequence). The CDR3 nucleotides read TGTGCCAGTAGTATAGATGGAGGGGGCAACACCGGGGAGCTGTTTTTT. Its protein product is CASSIDGGGNTGELFF.

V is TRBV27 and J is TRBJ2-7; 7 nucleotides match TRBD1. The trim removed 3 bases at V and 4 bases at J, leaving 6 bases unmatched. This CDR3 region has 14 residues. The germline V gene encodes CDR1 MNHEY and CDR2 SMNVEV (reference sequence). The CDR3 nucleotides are TGTGCCAGCAGTTTCCGGGACAGTCATTACGAGCAGTACTTC. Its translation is CASSFRDSHYEQYF.

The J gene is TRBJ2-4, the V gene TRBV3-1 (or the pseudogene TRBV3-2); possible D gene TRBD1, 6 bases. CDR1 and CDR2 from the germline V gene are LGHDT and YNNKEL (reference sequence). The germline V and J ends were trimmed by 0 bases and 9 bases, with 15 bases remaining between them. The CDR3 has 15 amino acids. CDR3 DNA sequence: TGTGCCAGCAGCCAAGACTTGCAGGGGTTGGGCATTCAGTACTTC. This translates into CASSQDLQGLGIQYF.

This CDR3 reads CASRFSGRGDTQYF. CDR3 bases: TGTGCCAGCAGGTTTAGTGGGAGGGGGGATACGCAGTATTTT. This chain connects TRBV2 to TRBJ2-3; weak D call: TRBD2 (7 bases). Germline CDR1 is SNHLY and CDR2 is FYNNEI. CDR3 length equals 14 residues. V gave up 6 bases and J gave up 6 bases, with 16 bases separating them.

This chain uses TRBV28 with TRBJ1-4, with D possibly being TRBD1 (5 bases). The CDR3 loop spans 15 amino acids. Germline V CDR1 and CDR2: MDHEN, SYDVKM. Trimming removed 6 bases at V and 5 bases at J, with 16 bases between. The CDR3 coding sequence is TGTGCCAGCAGCGACCTCGAGGAGGGGAATGAAAAACTGTTTTTT. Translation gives CASSDLEEGNEKLFF.

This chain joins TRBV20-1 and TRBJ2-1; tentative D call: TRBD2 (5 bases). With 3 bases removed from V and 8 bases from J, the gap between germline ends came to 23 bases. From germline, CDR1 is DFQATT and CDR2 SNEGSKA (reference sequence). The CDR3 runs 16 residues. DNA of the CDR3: TGCAGTGCTAGTCACCGACGGAAGGTAGGCGGGTATGAGCAGTTCTTC. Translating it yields CSASHRRKVGGYEQFF.